The T cell receptor beta chain described here comes from a study of cytomegalovirus exposure and HLA in healthy donors (dated 2017 in TCRdb). Describing the broader study: An earlier analysis of some 600 of the donors reported about 300 Gb of sequence data and roughly 120 million unique TCR beta sequences obtained from around 190 million T cells. An early release covering around 630 HLA-typed donors comprised about 300 gigabases of sequencing data and 85 million or so unique TCR sequences. Among the approximately 430 genotyped donors, approximately 76% belonged to the genetic ancestry cluster associated with self-reported Caucasian donors. The study aimed to test whether signatures of past pathogen exposure could be identified by cataloging public T cell receptors. Using immunosequencing, the study profiled T cell repertoires from about 620 subjects and related those repertoires to cytomegalovirus serostatus. In addition to the first cohort of approximately 670 subjects, a separate validation cohort of 130 or so different subjects was used. High-throughput TCR immunosequencing, statistical association of individual TCRs with disease status, and machine learning were combined to predict cytomegalovirus infection status. A later analysis re-examined previously published TCR beta repertoires from about 670 donors and added high-resolution HLA genotyping to investigate patterns of TCR occurrence. In the later analysis, no new phenotypic data were used to find candidate immune exposures; instead, reliance was placed on TCR beta sequences and their occurrence across donors. An earlier analysis of 587 of the donors used high-throughput TCR beta sequencing to judge whether each TCR beta V gene segment behaved as functional or pseudogenic. Alongside the repertoire data, information on donor age, sex, ethnicity and CMV serostatus was compiled. A later genetic analysis took genome-wide SNP genotypes for about three fifths of the 666 donors and used that subset as a discovery cohort. Every repertoire in the discovery cohort had been generated on one and the same sequencing platform. Both class I and class II loci were covered by HLA typing, at four-digit resolution. The number of typed donors differed by locus: 629-630 for A, B, C, DRB1 and DQB1; some 500 for DQA1; some 610 for DPA1; and around 490 for DPB1. A handful of DR-DQ haplotypes were handled as single units for association and clustering because linkage in the cohort was strong. Across approximately 400 genotyped donors of the cohort, an average of approximately 240,000 unique TCR beta nucleotide sequences per donor were sequenced, and approximately 17% of those sequences were non-productive.

The cohort comprised approximately 700 healthy bone marrow donors. All cohort members were sampled while nominally healthy, although unrecorded immune exposures were likely present. The donor tested CMV seropositive and was one of the 289 seropositive cohort members. Each donor provided a peripheral blood sample, and peripheral blood mononuclear cells were used for TCR beta sequencing. Genomic DNA extraction from the blood cell samples was performed with the Qiagen DNeasy Blood Extraction Kit. Concerning this clone itself: Its antigen is unknown. No per-base quality is available; no much larger clone lies one base away.

The full study reports these points: In vitro tests confirmed that three of the cytomegalovirus-associated TCR beta chains recognize cytomegalovirus antigens. Because counts were too low, seventeen rarely observed V segments, including chromosome 9 orphons, were excluded from the earlier analysis of around 640 of the donors. For the cohort, immune exposure information was limited to CMV serostatus. In a later analysis, most CMV-associated TCR beta chains were found to appear HLA-restricted, with HLA associations seemingly driven largely by CMV exposure. In a later analysis, some 18,000 TCR beta sequences were associated with specific HLA alleles at a false discovery rate of 0.05. Linkage disequilibrium might explain the correlated functional status among segregating V segments, but an unknown experimental factor could not be ruled out. A further reported finding was that TCR beta sequences accurately predicted the HLA-A and HLA-B alleles for most subjects in the first cohort. Most TCR sequences were observed very rarely across donors, whereas some public TCRs were present in many individuals. HLA typing was unavailable for some donors at each locus, so association tests used only the typed subset. In a later analysis, the rate of TCR association differed among HLA loci, with DRB1 alleles having the most associated TCRs and HLA-C alleles having the fewest. A later analysis reported that several top co-occurrence clusters appeared linked to parvovirus B19, influenza, CMV and Epstein-Barr virus. In a later analysis, HLA-associated TCR beta chains showed more clonal expansion and lower generation probabilities than non-associated chains that were equally common. Some IMGT-functional V segments, including TRBV6-2 and TRBV6-3, could not be distinguished by the 87-base-pair reads and were therefore excluded. V-gene and J-gene trimming of TCR beta chains was associated with a missense DCLRE1C variant in a later genetic analysis, and the association was replicated in an independent cohort. Assigning TCR associations to individual alleles was difficult when HLA alleles, especially DR and DQ, strongly co-occurred. The authors suggested that the approach could potentially be extended to other disease states and immunological phenotypes. A cluster of highly shared sequence variants was judged likely to be a technical artifact of the sequencing pipeline. In both the original and validation cohorts, the classifier was reported to diagnose cytomegalovirus status with high specificity and sensitivity. In the study, approximately 150 TCR beta chains were listed as associated with cytomegalovirus. In a later genetic analysis, fewer N-insertions in productive TCRs were reported among donors in an Asian-associated ancestry cluster than the approximately 630-donor mean. Only TCR beta chains were sequenced in this cohort, and the absence of alpha or paired-chain data limited detectable features. In an earlier analysis of approximately 590 of the donors, most TCR beta V segments appeared in productive rearrangements about 87% or about 30% of the time, broadly matching IMGT annotations. The presence/absence analyses assumed that sequencing depth was roughly uniform across donors, and that assumption may not be true.

The V and J ends are trimmed by 3 bases and 2 bases, leaving 12 bases between them. As encoded in the germline V gene, CDR1 is SGHRS while CDR2 is YFSETQ. Including cysteine and phenylalanine, the CDR3 has 14 amino acids. The only DNA kept is the CDR3, 42 bases in frame from the first base. Libraries were made using the immunoSEQ multiplex PCR assay. The multiplex PCR relied on a mix of 60 forward primers for TCR Vbeta segments and 13 reverse primers for TCR Jbeta segments. A multiplex PCR assay on genomic DNA amplified the CDR3 region of rearranged TCR beta genes. Amplified TCR beta libraries were sequenced as 87-base-pair reads on the Illumina HiSeq System. The study's own analysis went as follows. A later analysis tallied about 77 million unique TCR beta chains across the 550 to 850 repertoires, and 10 million to 11 million of those chains were shared by two or more donors. Raw reads were error-corrected and collapsed into unique sequences by a nearest-neighbor algorithm in which closely related sequences were merged to remove PCR and sequencing errors. Alignment of CDR3 sequences to IMGT reference sequences was used to assign V, D and J gene segments. Each retained sequence needed at least a six-nucleotide match to both a V gene segment and a J gene segment. A rearrangement was called productive if the CDR3 had no stop codons and remained in frame with V and J, and every other rearrangement was called non-productive. CDR3 was defined according to IMGT convention as the region running from the second conserved V-encoded cysteine to the conserved J-encoded phenylalanine. In an earlier analysis of approximately 500 of the donors, sequences lacking an unambiguous match to a single V gene segment were excluded. An earlier analysis of several hundred of the donors called V segments functional above 56.7% productive rearrangements and segregating when the between-donor standard deviation exceeded 5%. A statistical classification framework was developed to diagnose cytomegalovirus status using the catalog of TCR beta chain sequences. V and J gene assignment, in a later analysis, came from comparing TCR nucleotide sequences with IMGT/GENE-DB human TR gene sequences. The TCRdist pipeline was used in a later analysis to assign CDR3 sequences and most-parsimonious VDJ recombination scenarios. In a later analysis, each TCR beta chain was defined by its CDR3 amino acid sequence together with its V-gene family, and reads without a unique V-gene family were excluded. As a way to deal with suspected cross-contamination and a sequencing artifact, a later analysis dropped 640 or so nucleotide sequences that were highly shared and had low generation probability. In a later analysis, a clonal expansion index was calculated for each public chain from normalized within-repertoire ranks of inferred template counts. Generation probabilities in a later analysis came from a VDJ recombination model fitted to out-of-frame rearrangements, and those results were checked against IGoR. In a later analysis, TCR-TCR, TCR-HLA and TCR-CMV co-occurrence was scored with hypergeometric tests, and a repertoire-size bias correction was applied to TCR pairs. A later analysis estimated false discovery rates by permuting HLA or CMV assignments 20 times. In a later analysis, co-occurring TCRs were grouped using DBSCAN, with TCRdist sequence similarity added in when clustering inside HLA-allele-positive subsets. Repertoires with fewer than 30,000 or more than 120,000 public chains, plus five repertoires with anomalous nucleotide sharing, were excluded from co-occurrence clustering. The source is immuneACCESS, and TCRdb retained only in-frame sequences with V and J called. Part of the clones is not carried over; for the studies checked, unresolved V genes explain less than half of this, and the remainder is unexplained. Clone size and V and J calls were adopted from that table, with D and trimming inferred from the DNA. This sample comprises more than 100,000 clones, more than 60% of them detected only once. The leading ten clones occupy roughly 8.6% of the sample.

This clonotype was obtained from a woman aged 35 to 49 in good health and CMV-seropositive. The sample comprised PBMCs. Rearrangement joined TRBV5-1 to TRBJ2-7, with the identity of the D gene unclear. The CDR3 region reads CASSSPLPPYEQYF. At the DNA level, the sequence is TGCGCCAGCAGCTCCCCCCTACCCCCCTACGAGCAGTACTTC.